This T cell receptor beta chain was profiled in a study of T cell repertoires in cytomegalovirus infection. Study overall: Selected CMV epitopes included recently identified HLA-C-restricted ones as well as well-studied HLA-B-restricted ones.

TCRdb called the reads again in MiXCR, with one record for every CDR3 protein. The sample carries fewer than 900,000 distinct CDR3 sequences, just under 30% recorded once. This clonotype was seen a handful of times. The antigen is not known. The CDR3 consists of 13 residues. V lost 6 bases to trimming and J lost 9 bases, with 12 bases between them. CDR1 is SGHNT and CDR2 is YENEEA in the germline V gene. The starting material was cultured CD8+ T cells from PBMCs, obtained from culture after CMV antigen stimulation. The chain joins TRBV11-3 to TRBJ2-6; weak D call: TRBD1 (6 bases). The source is a human donor in good health (CMV status not recorded). Some clones in this sample may be carry-over from other donors' samples. CDR3 DNA sequence: TGTGCCAGCAGTCTCCCGGGACACAACGTCCTGACTTTC. It yields the protein CASSLPGHNVLTF.